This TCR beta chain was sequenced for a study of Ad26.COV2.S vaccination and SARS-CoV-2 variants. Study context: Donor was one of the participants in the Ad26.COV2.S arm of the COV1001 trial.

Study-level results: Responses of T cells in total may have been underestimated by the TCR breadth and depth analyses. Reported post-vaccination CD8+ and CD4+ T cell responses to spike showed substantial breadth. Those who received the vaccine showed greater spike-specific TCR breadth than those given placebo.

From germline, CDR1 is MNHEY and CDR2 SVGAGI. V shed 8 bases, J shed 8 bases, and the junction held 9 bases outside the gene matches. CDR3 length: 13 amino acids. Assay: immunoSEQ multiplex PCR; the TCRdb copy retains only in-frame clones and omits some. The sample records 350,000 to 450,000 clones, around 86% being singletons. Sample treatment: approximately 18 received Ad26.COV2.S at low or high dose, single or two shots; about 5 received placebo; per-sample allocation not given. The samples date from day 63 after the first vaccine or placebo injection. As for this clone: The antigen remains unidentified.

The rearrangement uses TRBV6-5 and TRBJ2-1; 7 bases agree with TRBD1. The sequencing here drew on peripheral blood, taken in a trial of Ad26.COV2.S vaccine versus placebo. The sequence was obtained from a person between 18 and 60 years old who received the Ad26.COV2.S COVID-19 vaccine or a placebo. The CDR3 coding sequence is TGTGCCAGCTCAGCCCGACAGGGCTATGAGCAGTTCTTC. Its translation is CASSARQGYEQFF.